This T cell receptor (beta chain) was observed in a study of T cells in Graves' hyperthyroidism and ophthalmopathy. This clonotype came up a few times. Amplified regions were TCR beta CDR3 sequences from RNA transcripts. The TCR CDR3 first-round RT-PCR relied on the HTBI primer set. Each CDR3 protein gets one entry after TCRdb re-called the multiplex PCR reads with MiXCR. Of 500,000 to 600,000 distinct CDR3 sequences listed, approximately 15% are singletons. The CDR3 spans 14 residues. The ends were cut back, 4 bases at V and 0 bases at J, with 9 bases in the middle. CDR1 is MNHNS, CDR2 SASEGT, per germline.

The gene calls are TRBV6-1 and TRBJ1-1; D not resolved. Sequenced input: blood. This TCR derives from a woman aged 18 to 35 with Graves' hyperthyroidism. CDR3 amino acids: CASSGLMVNTEAFF. The CDR3 DNA is TGTGCCAGCAGTGGGTTGATGGTGAACACTGAAGCTTTCTTT.